Sequencing of this T cell receptor (beta chain) was carried out in a study of cytomegalovirus exposure and HLA in healthy donors. Study-wide findings and caveats: Both high specificity and high sensitivity reportedly marked the classifier's diagnosis of cytomegalovirus status. Cytomegalovirus-associated status was assigned to roughly 160 TCR beta chains.

Donors came from a validation cohort of over a hundred subjects, distinct from the first 666-subject cohort. Concerning this clone itself: Its antigen is still unknown.

TCRdb's table, derived via immunoSEQ multiplex PCR, lists solely in-frame clones and lacks some. The sample has 120,000 to 150,000 clones, about nine tenths seen once. Germline V gene sequence: CDR1 SGHNT, CDR2 YYREEE (reference sequence). Between the trimmed V and J ends, which lost 2 bases and 2 bases, there was a span of 10 bases. This CDR3 comprises 14 residues. The chain couples TRBV5-4 to TRBJ1-1, with unresolved D. Sequenced: PBMCs. The TCR comes from a man aged 18 to 30 in good health and CMV-seropositive. In DNA, the CDR3 is TGTGCCAGCAGCTTTTCCCGGAGAAACACTGAAGCTTTCTTT. Translating gives CASSFSRRNTEAFF.